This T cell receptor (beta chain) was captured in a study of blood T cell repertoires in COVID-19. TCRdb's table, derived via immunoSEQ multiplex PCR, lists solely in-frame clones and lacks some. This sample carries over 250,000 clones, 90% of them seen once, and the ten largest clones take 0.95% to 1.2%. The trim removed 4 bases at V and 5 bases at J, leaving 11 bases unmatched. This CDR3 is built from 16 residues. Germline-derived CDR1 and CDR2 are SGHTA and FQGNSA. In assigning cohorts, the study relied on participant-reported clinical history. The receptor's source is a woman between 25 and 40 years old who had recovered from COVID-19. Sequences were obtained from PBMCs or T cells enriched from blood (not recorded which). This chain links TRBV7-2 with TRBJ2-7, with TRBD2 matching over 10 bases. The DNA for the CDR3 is TGTGCCAGCAGCTCCCCCCCCGGGACTAGCGTGAACGAGCAGTACTTC. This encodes CASSSPPGTSVNEQYF.